This TCR beta chain stems from a study of T cell responses to AZD1222 COVID-19 vaccine. On the study more broadly: Investigators merged groups given second doses at roughly 4 or roughly 12 weeks.

V lost 3 bases to trimming and J lost 8 bases; unmatched junction nucleotides: 12. CDR1 and CDR2 from the germline V gene are SGDLS and YYNGEE. The CDR3 is 17 residues long. Using immunoSEQ multiplex PCR, the repertoire was profiled, and TCRdb retains in-frame clones only, with some absent. The sample has about 100,000 clones; roughly 87% are singletons. The material sequenced was peripheral blood, taken on day 0 of AZD1222 vaccination. This TCR came from an adult in good health. The rearrangement uses TRBV9 and TRBJ1-6; 9 bases fit TRBD1. CDR3 sequence: CASSARDRAALDSPLHF. For the CDR3, the DNA is TGTGCCAGCAGCGCCCGGGACAGGGCCGCCCTGGATTCACCCCTCCACTTT.